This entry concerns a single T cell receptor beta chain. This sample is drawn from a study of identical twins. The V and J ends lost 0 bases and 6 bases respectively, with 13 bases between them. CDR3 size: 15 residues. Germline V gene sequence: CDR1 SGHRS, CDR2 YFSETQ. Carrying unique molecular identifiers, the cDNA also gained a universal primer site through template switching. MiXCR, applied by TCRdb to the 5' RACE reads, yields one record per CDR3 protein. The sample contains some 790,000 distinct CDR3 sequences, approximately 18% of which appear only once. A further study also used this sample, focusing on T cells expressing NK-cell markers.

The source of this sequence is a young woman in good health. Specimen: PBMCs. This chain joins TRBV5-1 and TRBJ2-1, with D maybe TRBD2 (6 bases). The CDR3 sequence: CASSLVPTSFNEQFF. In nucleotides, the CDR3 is TGCGCCAGCAGCTTGGTCCCTACTAGCTTCAATGAGCAGTTCTTC.